These 16 T cell receptor beta chains originate from one sample sequenced in a study of human T cells and chemical hapten exposure. One entry per CDR3 protein, called by TCRdb with MiXCR from the RACE reads. This repertoire shows 40,000 or so distinct CDR3 sequences, roughly 12% found once; its top ten account for approximately 1.9%. Time point here: pre-sensitization, week 0. The sample's treatment: therapeutic diphenylcyclopropenone sensitization with weekly scalp DPC. Unfractionated whole blood yielded the extracted total RNA. This sample comprised whole blood, obtained in connection with sensitization to the hapten diphenylcyclopropenone (DPC). All receptors come from a woman between 40 and 55 years old with alopecia areata. Some clones in this sample may be carry-over from other donors' samples.

The sample holds a few counts of this clonotype. The gene calls are TRBV20-1 and TRBJ2-3; the D gene is possibly TRBD2 (6 bases). V gave up 4 bases and J gave up 5 bases, with 19 bases separating them. The germline V gene has CDR1 DFQATT and CDR2 SNEGSKA (reference sequence). The CDR3 loop spans 15 amino acids. In DNA, the CDR3 is TGCAGTGCTAATAACGCCGGCGGGGTAGAAGATACGCAGTATTTT. Protein product: CSANNAGGVEDTQYF.

This clonotype was seen ten or more times. The chain carries TRBV6-1 and TRBJ1-5; TRBD1 might be the D (6 bases). Trimming stripped 7 bases from V and 7 bases from J, with 17 bases between. The CDR3 has 14 amino acids. Germline CDR1 is MNHNS and CDR2 is SASEGT. This CDR3 reads CASNHRGAEQPQHF. The CDR3 DNA sequence: TGTGCCAGCAACCATCGGGGGGCTGAGCAGCCCCAGCATTTT.

This clonotype was detected many times. The chain has TRBV7-2 and TRBJ2-2, with D possibly TRBD2 on 5 matching bases. CDR1 is SGHTA, CDR2 FQGNSA, per germline. Trimming left V 5 bases short and J 4 bases short, with 14 bases between. This CDR3 is 15 amino acids long. CDR3 sequence (DNA): TGTGCCAGCAGCCGGGATCTCCCTGGCACCGGGGAGCTGTTTTTT. It yields the protein CASSRDLPGTGELFF.

Comments on this clonotype: A much bigger clone sits one base away, suggesting this may be a read error. The chain joins TRBV5-6 to TRBJ2-7, with D possibly TRBD1 on 6 matching bases. Germline CDR1 reads SGHDT; CDR2 reads YYEEEE. Between the trimmed V and J ends, which lost 1 base and 3 bases, there was a span of 8 bases. This CDR3 comprises 13 residues. Here the CDR3 reads CASSLRGGYEQYF. CDR3 DNA sequence: TGTGCCAGCAGCTTGAGAGGGGGCTACGAGCAGTACTTC. Supplemented by reference TRBV5-6 and TRBJ2-7, the full variable domain reads DAGVTQSPTHLIKTRGQQVTLRCSPKSGHDTVSWYQQALGQGPQFIFQYYEEEERQRGNFPDRFSGHQFPNYSSELNVNALLLGDSALYLCASSLRGGYEQYFGPGTRLTVT.

This clonotype was detected ten times or more. The chain has TRBV25-1 and TRBJ2-1, with 7 bases that match TRBD1. Germline V lookup: CDR1 MGHDK, CDR2 SYGVNS. V lost 4 bases to trimming and J lost 6 bases; unmatched junction nucleotides: 0. The CDR3 sequence is 12 residues long. DNA of the CDR3: TGTGCCAGCAGTGGACAGGGCAATGAGCAGTTCTTC. It is translated as CASSGQGNEQFF.

V usage is TRBV28 and J usage is TRBJ2-5, with D possibly matching TRBD1 (6 bases). The germline V gene encodes CDR1 MDHEN and CDR2 SYDVKM. Trimming left V 2 bases short and J 9 bases short, with 16 bases between. The CDR3 covers 14 residues. CDR3 loop: CASSLQGPTSAQYF. In nucleotides, the CDR3 is TGTGCCAGCAGTTTACAGGGGCCCACGTCGGCCCAGTACTTC.

This clonotype came up a few times. The J gene is TRBJ1-2, the V gene TRBV5-1; 7 nucleotides agree with TRBD1. Germline CDR1 and CDR2: SGHRS and YFSETQ. V lost 2 bases, J lost 3 bases, and 7 bases stayed unmatched. The CDR3 loop spans 15 amino acids. For the CDR3, the DNA is TGCGCCAGCAGCTTCGGAGGGGGCAGTGACTATGGCTACACCTTC. Translated, it gives CASSFGGGSDYGYTF.

This clonotype was seen repeatedly, ten times or more. This chain joins TRBV3-1 and TRBJ2-5; the match to TRBD2 covers 7 bases. After removal of 3 bases from V and 1 base from J, the junction contained 2 bases not matched to a gene. Germline CDR1 is LGHDT and CDR2 is YNNKEL (reference sequence). The CDR3 is 14 amino acids. As DNA, the CDR3 is TGTGCCAGCAGCCAGCGGGGGAGCCAAGAGACCCAGTACTTC. Its translation: CASSQRGSQETQYF.

This clonotype was seen repeatedly, ten times or more. The V gene is TRBV3-1, the J gene TRBJ2-1, with 10 nucleotides matching TRBD2. CDR3 length equals 17 residues. Germline CDR1 reads LGHDT; CDR2 reads YNNKEL (reference sequence). V dropped 1 base and J dropped 5; count of bases not matched to a gene: 8. CDR3 nucleotides: TGTGCCAGCAGCCAAGTGTCTCTAGCGGGAGAGAACAATGAGCAGTTCTTC. It specifies CASSQVSLAGENNEQFF.

This clonotype was counted ten times or more. The chain uses TRBV29-1 and TRBJ2-2; 12 nucleotides align to TRBD2. J was trimmed by 3 bases and V by 6 bases; bases with no gene match: 5. CDR3 length equals 15 residues. Germline CDR1 and CDR2: SQVTM and ANQGSEA. CDR3 in amino acids: CSVLWTSGDTGELFF. Written as DNA, the CDR3 is TGCAGCGTCTTGTGGACTAGCGGGGACACCGGGGAGCTGTTTTTT.

This clonotype was recorded at least ten times. The chain joins TRBV6-5 to TRBJ2-3; D is unresolved. This CDR3 region has 12 residues. Trimming shortened V by 5 bases and J by 1 base, and 4 bases separated the two germline ends. The germline gives CDR1 MNHEY, CDR2 SVGAGI. The CDR3 protein is CASSRGTDTQYF. The CDR3 nucleotides are TGTGCCAGCAGTCGCGGCACAGATACGCAGTATTTT.

The chain is built from TRBV7-2 and TRBJ2-5; TRBD1 matches 8 bases. V shed 5 bases and J 4 bases; nucleotides not matched to a gene: 6. Germline lookup yields CDR1 SGHTA and CDR2 FQGNSA. This CDR3 comprises 14 residues. The CDR3 DNA is TGTGCCAGCAGCGCATACAGGGGGACAGAGACCCAGTACTTC. Protein product: CASSAYRGTETQYF.

Ten or more counts support this clonotype. CDR3 residues: CASSQVTYEQYF. The CDR3 DNA follows: TGTGCCAGCAGCCAAGTGACCTACGAGCAGTACTTC. The gene calls are TRBV3-1 and TRBJ2-7; no definite D call. Trimming removed 1 base at V and 2 bases at J, with 3 bases between. This CDR3 is 12 amino acids long. Germline loops: CDR1 LGHDT, CDR2 YNNKEL (reference sequence).

This clonotype has more than one count but fewer than ten. This sequence joins TRBV29-1 and TRBJ2-1; 7 nucleotides line up with TRBD1. Germline lookup yields CDR1 SQVTM and CDR2 ANQGSEA. The CDR3 is 13 residues long. The J segment lost 5 bases and the V segment lost 3 bases, leaving 4 bases of the junction unmatched. CDR3 nucleotides: TGCAGCGTTGACGGTCAGGGGGACAATGAGCAGTTCTTC. Amino acid sequence: CSVDGQGDNEQFF.

This clonotype was detected ten times or more. The chain links TRBV20-1 to TRBJ2-7, with 7 bases matching TRBD2. The CDR3 runs 13 residues. The trim removed 0 bases at V and 7 bases at J, leaving 6 bases unmatched. Per the germline V gene, CDR1 is DFQATT and CDR2 is SNEGSKA (reference sequence). The CDR3 is CSARDPSGLEQYF. CDR3 in DNA: TGCAGTGCTAGAGATCCTAGCGGCCTAGAGCAGTACTTC.

This chain links TRBV28 with TRBJ1-2; TRBD1 agrees at 8 bases. Germline V CDR1 and CDR2: MDHEN, SYDVKM. CDR3 length equals 14 residues. J was trimmed by 2 bases and V by 8 bases; bases with no gene match: 7. CDR3 protein: CASGQGAGNYGYTF. CDR3 sequence (DNA): TGTGCCAGCGGGCAGGGGGCTGGGAACTATGGCTACACCTTC.